This T cell receptor beta chain comes out of a study of persistence of HIV-infected CD4 T cells. Background on the study: Isolated cells were CMV- and HIV-1 Gag-responding CD4+ T cells. Suppressive ART had lasted a median of roughly eight years. Study results and limitations: Within sorted populations, more oligoclonal TCRs accompanied more oligoclonal proviruses.

The immunoSEQ assay was version 4, run in survey mode. Repertoires were generated with immunoSEQ multiplex PCR, while TCRdb's copy carries only in-frame clones and drops some. The table has about 48,000 clones, about 81% seen once. CDR3 length: 14 residues. The V and J ends lost 4 bases and 6 bases respectively, with 13 bases between them. Germline V gene data show CDR1 as SNHLY and CDR2 as FYNNEI. Stimulation used around 10 ug/mL lysate from CMV-infected fibroblasts. CD40L-negative CD69-negative CD45RO-high memory CD4+ T cells were sorted as populations depleted of antigen-responding cells. Before stimulation, PBMCs underwent CD8+ T cell depletion. A remark on this clone: Its matching antigen is unknown.

The chain uses TRBV2 and TRBJ2-1; D is perhaps TRBD1 or TRBD2 (6 bases each). The receptor comes from an adult man with HIV who was CMV-seropositive. The starting material was CD4+ T cells sorted from PBMCs after roughly 18-hour stimulation, obtained from a patient who received antiretroviral therapy. The CDR3 DNA sequence: TGTGCCAGCAGTGCCGGGGGCGGGTTCAATGAGCAGTTCTTC. Residues: CASSAGGGFNEQFF.